A single sample is the source of the 27 T cell receptor beta chains below, sequenced in a study of glioma-infiltrating T cells. Amplification of TCR alpha and beta CDR3 regions from RNA used iRepertoire nested multiplex PCR. TCRdb fed the multiplex PCR reads into MiXCR, producing one record per CDR3 protein. The sample consists of tens of thousands of distinct CDR3 sequences, around 42% of them appearing once. Sequences were obtained from glioma tissue, nonneoplastic brain tissue, or PBMCs (not recorded which). The receptors shown here come from a human donor with low-grade glioma or glioblastoma, undergoing nonglioma brain surgery, or in good health (not recorded which).

The gene calls are TRBV10-2 and TRBJ2-1; 8 nucleotides agree with TRBD1. The CDR3 extends over 14 amino acids. Germline lookup yields CDR1 WSHSY and CDR2 SAAADI. The junction had 6 bases not matched to a gene; V was cut back by 3 bases and J by 8 bases. This CDR3 is CASSDRTGIDEQFF. The CDR3 nucleotides are TGCGCCAGCAGTGACCGGACAGGGATCGATGAGCAGTTCTTC.

The table lists this clonotype with many counts. The chain links TRBV14 to TRBJ1-2; TRBD1 agrees at 9 bases. The V gene's germline CDR1 is SGHDN and CDR2 FVKESK. The CDR3 is made up of 15 amino acids. V lost 3 bases to trimming and J lost 2 bases; unmatched junction nucleotides: 4. CDR3 coding DNA: TGTGCCAGCAGCCACGACAGGGGGTGGAACTATGGCTACACCTTC. Translated, it gives CASSHDRGWNYGYTF.

This clonotype appeared many times. The chain carries TRBV9 and TRBJ2-3; 7 bases align to TRBD1. The V and J ends lost 4 bases and 2 bases, in that order; junction bases with no gene match: 13. CDR3 length equals 17 residues. Germline V gene lookup returns CDR1 SGDLS and CDR2 YYNGEE. The CDR3 sequence: CASSTHQDRKITDTQYF. The CDR3, as DNA: TGTGCCAGCAGCACCCACCAGGACAGGAAGATCACAGATACGCAGTATTTT.

A remark on this clonotype: A read error may account for a junction end that differs from germline. This chain uses TRBV7-2 with TRBJ2-7; 12 positions match TRBD2. Germline V gene data show CDR1 as SGHTA and CDR2 as FQGNSA. This CDR3 has 18 residues. For the CDR3, the DNA is TGTGCCAGCAGCTTATGGACTAGCGGGGCCGTTAATTTCTACGAGAAGTACTTC. Translated: CASSLWTSGAVNFYEKYF.

This clonotype was found many times. This chain links TRBV27 with TRBJ2-1; D is unresolved. This CDR3 comprises 13 residues. CDR1 is MNHEY, CDR2 SMNVEV, per germline (reference sequence). Trimming took 8 bases from V and 13 from J, leaving 21 bases between them. The CDR3 DNA sequence: TGTGCCAGCTCCCTCGCTGGCAGTCTAACCCAGTTCTTC. The encoded protein is CASSLAGSLTQFF.

At least ten counts were recorded for this clonotype. The gene calls are TRBV19 and TRBJ2-7; D call uncertain. Trimming pared 3 bases from V and 5 bases from J, leaving 11 bases between. CDR1 and CDR2 from the germline V gene are LNHDA and SQIVND (reference sequence). The CDR3 is made up of 13 amino acids. The CDR3 sequence is CASSIADPHEQYF. DNA of the CDR3: TGTGCCAGTAGTATCGCCGACCCCCACGAGCAGTACTTC.

Many counts were recorded for this clonotype. The chain uses TRBV14 and TRBJ1-2; a possible D gene is TRBD1 (5 bases). Trimming stripped 4 bases from V and 6 bases from J, with 12 bases between. There are 13 residues in the CDR3. Germline CDR1 is SGHDN and CDR2 is FVKESK. The CDR3, as DNA: TGTGCCAGCAGCCCTCGGCCGGGGGATGGCTACACCTTC. Translated, it gives CASSPRPGDGYTF.

As concerns this clonotype: Just one base apart from a much larger clone, this may be a read error. The chain is built from TRBV18 and TRBJ1-1, with D unclear. V was cut by 4 bases and J by 6 bases, with 12 bases left in between. The germline gives CDR1 KGHSH, CDR2 LQKENI. CDR3 length: 13 amino acids. The CDR3 sequence: CASSLLSFAEAFF. Here the CDR3 DNA reads TGTGCCAGCTCACTACTTAGTTTTGCTGAAGCTTTCTTT. The full variable domain, in which reference TRBV18 and TRBJ1-1 provide the parts outside the CDR3, is NAGVMQNPRHLVRRRGQEARLRCSPMKGHSHVYWYRQLPEEGLKFMVYLQKENIIDESGMPKERFSAEFPKEGPSILRIQQVVRGDSAAYFCASSLLSFAEAFFGQGTRLTVV.

Of note for this clonotype: With a much larger clone just one base away, this may be a read error. The gene calls are TRBV5-1 and TRBJ2-5; D might be TRBD2 (5 bases). The CDR3 runs to 14 residues. CDR1 and CDR2 from the germline V gene are SGHRS and YFSETQ. The DNA of the CDR3 is TGCCCCAGCAGCTTGGACTCGACTCAAGAGACCCAGTACTTC. Translation gives CPSSLDSTQETQYF.

This clonotype appeared a single time. The V call is TRBV7-6, the J call TRBJ2-5, with 7 bases that match TRBD1. Germline CDR1 reads SGHVS; CDR2 reads FNYEAQ. This CDR3 is built from 14 residues. Trimming removed 4 bases from V and 10 bases from J; junction bases left unmatched: 12. Written as DNA, the CDR3 is TGTGCCAGCAGCTCCGGGACCCGGCAGGGGGTCCAGTACTTC. Its protein product is CASSSGTRQGVQYF.

Turning to this clonotype: At one end the junction does not follow the germline gene, possibly because of a read error. The rearrangement joins TRBV7-2 to TRBJ2-5; no clear D gene. The CDR3 runs 11 residues. The germline V gene encodes CDR1 SGHTA and CDR2 FQGNSA. The CDR3 loop is CDSSLRETRYF. The DNA for the CDR3 is TGTGACAGCAGCTTACGAGAGACCCGGTACTTC.

V and J are TRBV6-5 and TRBJ1-4; unclear D gene. CDR3 length: 16 residues. Germline V CDR1 and CDR2: MNHEY, SVGAGI. Trimming took 2 bases from V and 1 from J, leaving 11 bases between them. The CDR3 reads CASSYGAGGTNEKLFF. In DNA, the CDR3 is TGTGCCAGCAGTTACGGCGCGGGAGGAACTAATGAAAAACTGTTTTTT.

This clonotype was seen only once. V is TRBV2 and J is TRBJ1-4; 7 nucleotides agree with TRBD1. Losses at the gene ends were 4 bases for V and 4 bases for J; bases not matched to a gene: 9. The germline V gene has CDR1 SNHLY and CDR2 FYNNEI. The CDR3 length is 16 residues. Here the CDR3 reads CASSVQTGADNEKLFF. The DNA for the CDR3 is TGTGCCAGCAGTGTCCAAACAGGGGCGGATAATGAAAAACTGTTTTTT. Variable domain in full (rest from reference TRBV2 and TRBJ1-4): EPEVTQTPSHQVTQMGQEVILRCVPISNHLYFYWYRQILGQKVEFLVSFYNNEISEKSEIFDDQFSVERPDGSNFTLKIRSTKLEDSAMYFCASSVQTGADNEKLFFGSGTQLSVL.

This clonotype was recorded many times. One end of the junction does not line up with germline, which may come from a read error. The genes are TRBV29-1 and TRBJ2-5, with D perhaps assigned TRBD1 or TRBD2 (5 bases each). The CDR3 is 8 residues long. CDR1 and CDR2 (germline): SQVTM, ANQGSEA. In DNA form, the CDR3 reads TGCAGCGTGGGACCGTCGAACTTC. It is translated as CSVGPSNF.

For this clonotype: A much larger clone sits a single nucleotide away, making a read error possible. The V and J genes are TRBV5-1 and TRBJ2-3; 8 bases line up with TRBD1. The CDR3 sequence is 16 residues long. Germline loops: CDR1 SGHRS, CDR2 YFSETQ. CDR3 loop: CASSLDATGDTDAQYF. DNA for the CDR3: TGCGCCAGCAGCTTGGATGCGACAGGGGACACAGATGCGCAGTATTTT.

With respect to this clonotype: Possible read error: a much larger clone is one base away. The CDR3 DNA sequence: TGTGCCAGCAGCTTAACTAGCAGGTACGAGCAGTTCTTC. This translates into CASSLTSRYEQFF. The chain links TRBV11-2 to TRBJ2-1, with D possibly being TRBD2 (6 bases). V dropped 2 bases and J dropped 10 bases, with 12 bases sitting between them. The CDR3 extends over 13 amino acids. Germline values: CDR1 SGHAT, CDR2 FQNNGV.

On this clonotype itself: This may come from a read error, since a much larger clone is one base off. This chain uses TRBV5-4 with TRBJ2-1, with 11 bases identical to TRBD1. The germline V gene has CDR1 SGHNT and CDR2 YYREEE (reference sequence). Germline trimming cut 1 base from V and 9 bases from J; bases unmatched to any gene: 6. CDR3 size: 15 residues. CDR3 DNA: TGTGCCAGCAGCTTGATGGGACAGGGGGAAGGTGAGCAGTTCTTC. Protein sequence: CASSLMGQGEGEQFF.

Ten or more counts support this clonotype. CDR3 in amino acids: CASGTEPRTPQYF. The CDR3, as DNA: TGTGCCAGCGGTACCGAGCCCCGCACTCCGCAGTATTTT. The V call is TRBV9, the J call TRBJ2-3; D gene uncertain. The germline V gene has CDR1 SGDLS and CDR2 YYNGEE. Trimming shortened V by 7 bases and J by 10 bases, and 19 bases separated the two germline ends. CDR3 size: 13 residues.

This clonotype was recorded once. A read error may be the cause here, since a much bigger clone is one base away. This chain links TRBV19 with TRBJ2-7; the D gene is possibly TRBD1 (5 bases). V was clipped by 3 bases and J by 3 bases, with 15 bases between them. CDR1 and CDR2 (germline): LNHDA, SQIVND (reference sequence). This CDR3 has 15 residues. The CDR3 is CASSMPDTSGYEQYF. The CDR3 coding sequence is TGTGCCAGTAGTATGCCGGACACCTCTGGCTACGAGCAGTACTTC.

The table lists this clonotype with many counts. As DNA, the CDR3 is TGTGCCAGCAGCTTAGCGCGGGGATCCTACGAGCAGTACTTC. Protein sequence: CASSLARGSYEQYF. This rearrangement joins TRBV7-2 to TRBJ2-7; perhaps TRBD2 as D (6 bases). The CDR3 contains 14 residues. The ends were cut back, 0 bases at V and 1 base at J, with 7 bases in the middle. Per germline, CDR1 SGHTA and CDR2 FQGNSA.

The rearrangement links TRBV20-1 to TRBJ2-5, with 8 bases that match TRBD1. CDR1 is DFQATT and CDR2 is SNEGSKA in the germline V gene (reference sequence). The junction had 9 bases not matched to a gene; V was cut back by 0 bases and J by 6 bases. CDR3 length: 15 amino acids. The CDR3 sequence is CSARDRPGQVQTQYF. The CDR3 region has the DNA TGCAGTGCTAGAGATCGACCGGGACAGGTACAGACCCAGTACTTC.

This clonotype was observed many times. The rearrangement links TRBV20-1 to TRBJ1-3; D is possibly TRBD1 (6 bases). V was pared by 0 bases and J by 4 bases, with 13 bases between. Germline V gene data show CDR1 as DFQATT and CDR2 as SNEGSKA (reference sequence). The CDR3 is 15 amino acids. CDR3 protein: CSARDHRTAGNTIYF. CDR3 DNA sequence: TGCAGTGCTAGAGATCATAGGACAGCCGGAAACACCATATATTTT.

On this clonotype itself: Compared with germline, one end of the junction differs, possibly owing to a read error. The V call is TRBV7-9, the J call TRBJ1-4; TRBD1 is a possible D gene (5 bases). This CDR3 spans 15 amino acids. Germline CDR1 is SEHNR and CDR2 is FQNEAQ (reference sequence). The CDR3 sequence is CASSPPGTGNERLFF. CDR3 DNA sequence: TGTGCCAGCAGTCCGCCCGGGACGGGGAATGAAAGACTGTTTTTT.

For this clonotype: The CDR3 carries no conserved terminal phenylalanine or tryptophan, so it likely arises from a read error. The CDR3 nucleotides are TGCGCCAGCAGCCGACGACAGGGGATCATGAACACTGAAGCTTTCTCT. Amino acids: CASSRRQGIMNTEAFS. This rearrangement joins TRBV4-1 to TRBJ1-1; 8 positions match TRBD1. CDR3 length equals 16 residues. Looked up from germline, CDR1 is MGHRA and CDR2 is YSYEKL. Trimming removed 4 bases from V and 0 bases from J; junction bases left unmatched: 7.

This clonotype was detected ten times or more. The V gene is TRBV27, the J gene TRBJ2-2; D might be TRBD2 (6 bases). This CDR3 has 15 amino acids. Germline V lookup: CDR1 MNHEY, CDR2 SMNVEV (reference sequence). The ends were cut back, 1 base at V and 7 bases at J, with 13 bases in the middle. The CDR3 sequence: CASSLFGTSHGELFF. The DNA of the CDR3 is TGTGCCAGCAGTTTATTTGGGACTTCCCACGGGGAGCTGTTTTTT.

This clonotype was found many times. This chain joins TRBV7-8 and TRBJ2-7; tentative D call: TRBD2 (5 bases). Trimming took off 2 bases at V and 0 bases at J, with 11 bases between the two ends. The CDR3 is 15 residues long. The V gene's germline CDR1 is SGHVS and CDR2 FQNEAQ. The CDR3 sequence is CASSLRSGLSYEQYF. CDR3 in DNA: TGTGCCAGCAGCTTAAGGAGCGGCCTCTCCTACGAGCAGTACTTC.

This clonotype was recorded a few times. This chain uses TRBV7-9 with TRBJ2-5; maybe TRBD2 (6 bases). Trimming took 6 bases from V and 2 from J, leaving 10 bases between them. The CDR3 length is 13 residues. Germline V CDR1 and CDR2: SEHNR, FQNEAQ (reference sequence). The CDR3 coding sequence is TGTGCCAGCAGGCGGGACTTACAAGAGACCCAGTACTTC. It is translated as CASRRDLQETQYF.